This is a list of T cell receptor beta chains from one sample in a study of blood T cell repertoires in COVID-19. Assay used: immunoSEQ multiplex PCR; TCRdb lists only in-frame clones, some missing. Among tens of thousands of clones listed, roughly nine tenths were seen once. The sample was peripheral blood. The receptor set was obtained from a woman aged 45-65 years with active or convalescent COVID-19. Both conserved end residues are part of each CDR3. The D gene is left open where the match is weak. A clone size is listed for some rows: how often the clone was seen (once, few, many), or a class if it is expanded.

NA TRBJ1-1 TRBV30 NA TGTGCCTGGAATCAGGAAGCTGAAGCTTTCTTT CAWNQEAEAFF
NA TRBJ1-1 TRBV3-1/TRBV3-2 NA TGTGCCAGCAGCCAGTCGGGAGGCGGCAACACTGAAGCTTTTTTT CASSQSGGGNTEAFF
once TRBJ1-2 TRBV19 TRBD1 TGTGCCAGTAGTGCACCCGGGACAGGGGGAAGCAACTATGGCTACACCTTC CASSAPGTGGSNYGYTF
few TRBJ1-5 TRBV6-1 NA TGTGCCAGCAGTGAGCCATTTCGCCGCGACAGAAGTCCCCAGCATTTT CASSEPFRRDRSPQHF
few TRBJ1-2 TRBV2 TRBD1 TGTGCCAGCAGTGGAGAACAGGGGGCTGATGGCTACACCTTC CASSGEQGADGYTF
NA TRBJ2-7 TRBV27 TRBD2 TGTGCCAGCACCCCCTTCAGCCCCCGGGGACTAGCTGGGTCCTACGAGCAGTACTTC CASTPFSPRGLAGSYEQYF
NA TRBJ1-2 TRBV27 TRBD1 TGTGCCAGCAGCCCCGACAGGGGACATGGCTACACCTTC CASSPDRGHGYTF
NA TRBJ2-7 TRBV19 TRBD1 TGTGCCAGTCGGGGAGGACAGGGTTACGAGCAGTACTTC CASRGGQGYEQYF
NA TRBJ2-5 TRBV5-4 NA TGTGCCAGCAGCTTGCGGCTAGCCAAAGAGACCCAGTACTTC CASSLRLAKETQYF
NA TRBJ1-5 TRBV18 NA TGTGCCAGCTCACCTGGAGCGGACCAGCCCCAGCATTTT CASSPGADQPQHF
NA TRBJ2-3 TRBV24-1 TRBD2 TGTGCCACCAGCGGACTAGCGGGAAACATACGCACAGATACGCAGTATTTT CATSGLAGNIRTDTQYF
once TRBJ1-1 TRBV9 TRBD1 TGTGCCAGCAGCCAAGACCGGACAGGGAGAAACACTGAAGCTTTCTTT CASSQDRTGRNTEAFF
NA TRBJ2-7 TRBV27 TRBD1 TGTGCCAGCAGTTTTCGCGGGACAGGGGGAAACGAGCAGTACTTC CASSFRGTGGNEQYF
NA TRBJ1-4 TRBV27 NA TGTGCCAGCAGTACTACAGGGATAACTAATGAAAAACTGTTTTTT CASSTTGITNEKLFF
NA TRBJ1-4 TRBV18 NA TGTGCCAGCTCACCGAGTCGTGGGCCTGGTGAAAAACTGTTTTTT CASSPSRGPGEKLFF
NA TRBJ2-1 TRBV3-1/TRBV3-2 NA TGTGCCAGCAGCCAAGTCGTCAGGGGATGGCATGAGCAGTTCTTC CASSQVVRGWHEQFF
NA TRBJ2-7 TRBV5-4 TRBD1 TGTGCCAGCACTCTTAAGGGACAGGGGATCCTCTACGAGCAGTACTTC CASTLKGQGILYEQYF
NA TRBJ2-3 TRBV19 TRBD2 TGTGCCAGTAGTATGTCTTCTAGCGGATCCACAGATACGCAGTATTTT CASSMSSSGSTDTQYF
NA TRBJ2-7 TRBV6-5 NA TGTGCCAGCAGGCCCGACAGCTACGAGCAGTACTTC CASRPDSYEQYF
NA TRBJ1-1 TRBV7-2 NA TGTGCCAGCAGTCAGGTCGGGGGGCCCACTGAAGCTTTCTTT CASSQVGGPTEAFF
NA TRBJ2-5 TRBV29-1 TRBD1 TGCAGCGTTGAAGGAGGGACAGGGTTAAGCCAAGAGACCCAGTACTTC CSVEGGTGLSQETQYF
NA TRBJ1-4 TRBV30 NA TGTGCCTGGTGTTTACAGGGCGGGAATGAAAAACTGTTTTTT CAWCLQGGNEKLFF
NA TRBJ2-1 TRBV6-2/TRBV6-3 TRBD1 TGTGCCAGCAGCACCGGGACAGGGGGCGAGCAGTTCTTC CASSTGTGGEQFF
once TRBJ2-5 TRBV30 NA TGTGCCTGGAGAACTGCCGTGATGACCCAGTACTTC CAWRTAVMTQYF
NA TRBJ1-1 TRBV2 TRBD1 TGTGCCAGCAGGGGACAGGGAACGAACACTGAAGCTTTCTTT CASRGQGTNTEAFF
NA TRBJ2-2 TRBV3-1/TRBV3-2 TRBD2 TGTGCCAGCAGCCCATGGGCCAGCGGGGGGTCCCACACCGGGGAGCTGTTTTTT CASSPWASGGSHTGELFF
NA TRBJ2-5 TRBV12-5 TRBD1 TGTGCTAGTGGTACCAGCTCGTGGGACAGGGGGGTCCAAGAGACCCAGTACTTC CASGTSSWDRGVQETQYF
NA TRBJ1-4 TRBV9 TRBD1 TGTGCCAGCAGCATCGGACAGGGGGAAAAACTGTTTTTT CASSIGQGEKLFF
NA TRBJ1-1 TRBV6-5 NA TGTGCCAGCAGTTACTTGGGGGGGAGGAACACTGAAGCTTTCTTT CASSYLGGRNTEAFF
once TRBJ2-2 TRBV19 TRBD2 TGTGCCAGTAGGCCCTTGGGGGGGATCAACACCGGGGAGCTGTTTTTT CASRPLGGINTGELFF
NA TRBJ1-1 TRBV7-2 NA TGTGCCAGCAGCTTATTCGGCACCGCGGGCGCTGAAGCTTTCTTT CASSLFGTAGAEAFF
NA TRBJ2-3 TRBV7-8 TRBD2 TGTGCCAGCAGCTTAGTACCGGGGGGGCCGGATACGCAGTATTTT CASSLVPGGPDTQYF
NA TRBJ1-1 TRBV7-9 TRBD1 TGTGCCAGCAGAAGAGGACAGGGGATGAACACTGAAGCTTTCTTT CASRRGQGMNTEAFF
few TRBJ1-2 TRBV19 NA TGTGCCAGTACCAACAGAGTGACAGGCATCGGCTATGGCTACACCTTC CASTNRVTGIGYGYTF
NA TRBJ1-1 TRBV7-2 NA TGTGCCAGCAGCAGTAGTAGATCCAACACTGAAGCTTTCTTT CASSSSRSNTEAFF
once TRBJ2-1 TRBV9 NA TGTGCCAGCAGCGTAGGACAGGTGGGAGTGGATGAGCAGTTCTTC CASSVGQVGVDEQFF
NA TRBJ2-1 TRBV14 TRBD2 TGTGCCAGTGCGGGGGGTGAGCAGTTCTTC CASAGGEQFF
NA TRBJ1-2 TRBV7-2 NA TGTGCCAGCACCTTGGGGAGGTTTAACTATGGCTACACCTTC CASTLGRFNYGYTF
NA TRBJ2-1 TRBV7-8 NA TGTGCCAGCAGCTTAGGCTCACCCGGCAATGAGCAGTTCTTC CASSLGSPGNEQFF
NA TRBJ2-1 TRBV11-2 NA TGTGCCAGCCTTATGCATAAGCCATACAATGAGCAGTTCTTC CASLMHKPYNEQFF
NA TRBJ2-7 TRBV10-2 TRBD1 TGCGCCAGCAGTGCAACCGGGACAGTCTACGAGCAGTACTTC CASSATGTVYEQYF
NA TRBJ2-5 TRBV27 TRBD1 TGTGCCAGCAGTCAAGGGGGCGCTGGGCTCTCCCGAGAGACCCAGTACTTC CASSQGGAGLSRETQYF
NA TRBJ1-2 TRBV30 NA TGTGCCTGGAGTGTTGAGGCTAACTATGGCTACACCTTC CAWSVEANYGYTF
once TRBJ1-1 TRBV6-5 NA TGTGCCAGCAGTTACAGGAGTGCTTCCCTGAACACTGAAGCTTTCTTT CASSYRSASLNTEAFF
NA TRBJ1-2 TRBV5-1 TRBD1 TGCGCCAGCCGGCGGGGGACAGGGGGCCTAAGAACGAACTATGGCTACACCTTC CASRRGTGGLRTNYGYTF
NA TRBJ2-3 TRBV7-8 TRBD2 TGTGCCAGCAGCTTAAAAAGCGGGGTAGAAGATACGCAGTATTTT CASSLKSGVEDTQYF
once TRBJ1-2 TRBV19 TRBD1 TGTGCCAGTAGTACCCGGACAGGGCCCTATGGCTACACCTTC CASSTRTGPYGYTF
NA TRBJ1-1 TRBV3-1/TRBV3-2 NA TGTGCCAGCAGCCAGGCCAACACTGAAGCTTTCTTT CASSQANTEAFF
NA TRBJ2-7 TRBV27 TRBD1 TGTGCCAGCAGTCTCCGGACAGGATTGCCCTACGAGCAGTACTTC CASSLRTGLPYEQYF
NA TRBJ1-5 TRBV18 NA TGTGCCAGCTCACCTGGGGGGGCTAGTCAGCCCCAGCATTTT CASSPGGASQPQHF
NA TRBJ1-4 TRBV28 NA TGTGCCAGCAGTACTCGGGGGGGGAATGAAAAACTGTTTTTT CASSTRGGNEKLFF
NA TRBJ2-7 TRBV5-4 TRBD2 TGTGCCAGCAGCTTGCGCGGGGGGGCATACGAGCAGTACTTC CASSLRGGAYEQYF
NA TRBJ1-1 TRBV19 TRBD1 TGTGCCAGTAGTATAGGACAGGGGGACACTGAAGCTTTCTTT CASSIGQGDTEAFF
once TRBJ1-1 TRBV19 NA TGTGCCAGTAGTTCCCGCGGGGGGGACACTGAAGCTTTCTTT CASSSRGGDTEAFF
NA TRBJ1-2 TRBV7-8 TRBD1 TGTGCCAGCAGCTCACTGACAGGGAGCTATGGCTACACCTTC CASSSLTGSYGYTF
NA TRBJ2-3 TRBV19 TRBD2 TGTGCCAGTAGTCCTCCGGGACTAGCGGGGGGGCCCCCTCCGTATTTT CASSPPGLAGGPPPYF
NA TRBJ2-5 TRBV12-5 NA TGTGCTAGTGGGGACCCTCGGAGGGAGACCCAGTACTTC CASGDPRRETQYF
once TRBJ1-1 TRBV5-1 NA TGCGCCAGCAGCACTCAGGGTAACACTGAAGCTTTCTTT CASSTQGNTEAFF